The rows below give T cell receptor beta chains drawn from one sample of a study of T cell responses to AZD1222 COVID-19 vaccine. Sequencing was performed with immunoSEQ multiplex PCR; in TCRdb, only in-frame clones are kept and a portion is missing. The sample shows some 150,000 clones, 90% to 95% of them seen only once. The sample consisted of peripheral blood, taken on day 0 of AZD1222 vaccination. The source of these receptors is an adult in good health. CDR3s include the opening cysteine and the closing phenylalanine or tryptophan. The order of the fields is J gene, D gene, clone size, V gene, CDR3 DNA, CDR3 protein. A D gene is named only where the DNA matches it firmly. Size is stated for part of the rows, as once, few or many counts, or as a class when the clone is expanded.

J: TRBJ1-4
D: TRBD1
size: .
V: TRBV5-6
DNA: TGTGCCAGCAGCAGCCCGACAGGGTTAAACGAAAAACTGTTTTTT
CDR3: CASSSPTGLNEKLFF

J: TRBJ2-2
D: .
size: .
V: TRBV11-3
DNA: TGTGCCAGCAGCGATAAGGACACCGGGGAGCTGTTTTTT
CDR3: CASSDKDTGELFF

J: TRBJ1-1
D: TRBD1
size: .
V: TRBV11-2
DNA: TGTGCCAGCAGCTTAGAACAGGGGTACACTGAAGCTTTCTTT
CDR3: CASSLEQGYTEAFF

J: TRBJ2-1
D: TRBD1
size: once
V: TRBV6-6
DNA: TGTGCCAGCGCAAAAGGGACAGGGGGCTGGCATGAGCAGTTCTTC
CDR3: CASAKGTGGWHEQFF

J: TRBJ2-4
D: .
size: .
V: TRBV2
DNA: TGTGCCAGCAGTGGCCCGGCCAAAAACATTCAGTACTTC
CDR3: CASSGPAKNIQYF

J: TRBJ1-5
D: .
size: .
V: TRBV28
DNA: TGTGCCAGCAGACAGGTATCGGGTCAGCCCCAGCATTTT
CDR3: CASRQVSGQPQHF

J: TRBJ1-2
D: .
size: .
V: TRBV3-1/TRBV3-2
DNA: TGTGCCAGCAGCCAAGATGCCAGTATGGGGGGCCCTAACTATGGCTACACCTTC
CDR3: CASSQDASMGGPNYGYTF

J: TRBJ1-1
D: .
size: .
V: TRBV6-4
DNA: TGTGCCAGCAGTAAGGGCACTGAAGCTTTCTTT
CDR3: CASSKGTEAFF

J: TRBJ1-5
D: .
size: .
V: TRBV11-2
DNA: TGTGCCAGCAGCGTACAGGGAGGAGGCAATCAGCCCCAGCATTTT
CDR3: CASSVQGGGNQPQHF

J: TRBJ1-4
D: .
size: .
V: TRBV2
DNA: TGTGCCAGCATAGCCGCGACCTCGGGAAAACTGTTTTTT
CDR3: CASIAATSGKLFF

J: TRBJ2-5
D: TRBD2
size: once
V: TRBV27
DNA: TGTGCCAGCAGCCCAAGCGGGAGGTCGGTGACCCAGTACTTC
CDR3: CASSPSGRSVTQYF

J: TRBJ1-5
D: TRBD1
size: .
V: TRBV19
DNA: TGTGCCAGTAGTATCCTGACAGGGGTAAGCAATCAGCCCCAGCATTTT
CDR3: CASSILTGVSNQPQHF

J: TRBJ2-2
D: TRBD2
size: .
V: TRBV11-2
DNA: TGTGCCAGCAGCCGCCGGGGGGCCGGGGAGCTGTTTTTT
CDR3: CASSRRGAGELFF

J: TRBJ1-1
D: .
size: .
V: TRBV7-2
DNA: TGTGCCAGCAGGCAGGTCCGGGACCTCGAACGAACTGAAGCTTTCTTT
CDR3: CASRQVRDLERTEAFF